Listed below are T cell receptor beta chains from one sample, sequenced in a study of blood T cell repertoires in COVID-19. Profiling relied on immunoSEQ multiplex PCR, and the TCRdb table lists in-frame clones only, not all of them. The sample has 200,000 to 250,000 clones, over 75% seen once. The sample comprised PBMCs or T cells enriched from blood (not recorded which). The receptors originated from a woman in her forties with acute COVID-19. CDR3s include the opening cysteine and the closing phenylalanine or tryptophan. A D gene is named only where the DNA matches it firmly. The listing skips clone size in some rows; elsewhere it reads once, few, many or a size class.

many TRBJ1-1 TRBV28 - TGTGCCAGCAGTTTTCGGAGGGGTAGGGCTTTCTTT CASSFRRGRAFF
- TRBJ2-5 TRBV6-4 TRBD1 TGTGCCAGCAGCCAGGCCCCCACGACAGGGGTAGAGACCCAGTACTTC CASSQAPTTGVETQYF
- TRBJ1-1 TRBV7-3 - TGTGCCAGCAGCACATCCGCGAACACTGAAGCTTTCTTT CASSTSANTEAFF
- TRBJ2-1 TRBV28 TRBD1 TGTGCCAGCAGGCGCGGACAGGGACCGTTCTTC CASRRGQGPFF
- TRBJ2-2 TRBV15 TRBD1 TGTGCCACCAGCAGAGGGACAGGGGCCACCGGGGAGCTGTTTTTT CATSRGTGATGELFF
few TRBJ2-7 TRBV7-2 TRBD2 TGTGCCAGCAGCTTAAGTCTAGCGGGAGCCTACGAGCAGTACTTC CASSLSLAGAYEQYF
- TRBJ2-1 TRBV9 TRBD1 TGTGCCAGCAGCGTAGGGGGACAGGCCGGAAATGAGCAGTTCTTC CASSVGGQAGNEQFF
- TRBJ1-6 TRBV11-2 - TGTGCCAGCAGCGGGGGGGGACTCCTCAGCTCCTATAATTCACCCCTCCACTTT CASSGGGLLSSYNSPLHF
- TRBJ2-3 TRBV15 TRBD2 TGTGCCACCAGCAAAGGCCTAGCGGGAGCTAGCACAGATACGCAGTATTTT CATSKGLAGASTDTQYF
- TRBJ2-1 TRBV24-1 TRBD2 TGTGCCACCAGTGATCCCCTCCGGACTAGCGGGGGTCCCTACAATGAGCAGTTCTTC CATSDPLRTSGGPYNEQFF
- TRBJ2-7 TRBV7-9 TRBD1 TGTGCCAGCAGCGTTCGGACAGGCGTCCTCTACGAGCAGTACTTC CASSVRTGVLYEQYF
- TRBJ2-1 TRBV10-3 TRBD2 TGTGCCATCGCCGACGCCGGGACTAGCGGGAGAAATGAGCAGTTCTTC CAIADAGTSGRNEQFF
once TRBJ2-3 TRBV27 - TGTGCCAGCAGATTGGGCGGGACCGATACGCAGTATTTT CASRLGGTDTQYF
- TRBJ2-7 TRBV5-1 TRBD2 TGCGCCAGCAGCCCCGCCGGGTTAGCGGGGTCCTACGAGCAGTACTTC CASSPAGLAGSYEQYF
few TRBJ1-1 TRBV19 - TGTGCCAGTAGTATACCGACCCGGGGGAACACTGAAGCTTTCTTT CASSIPTRGNTEAFF
- TRBJ1-2 TRBV28 TRBD1 TGTGCCAGCAGCCGAGGACAGGGCGCCTACACCTTC CASSRGQGAYTF
- TRBJ2-1 TRBV28 TRBD2 TGTGCCAGCAGTTTGGGACTAGCGGGGAATGAGCAGTTCTTC CASSLGLAGNEQFF
- TRBJ1-5 TRBV19 - TGTGCCAGTAGTATAGAAAGGAGAAATCAGCCCCAGCATTTT CASSIERRNQPQHF
- TRBJ1-4 TRBV28 TRBD1 TGTGCCAGCAGTTTTTCCAGGGGGCGACGTGAAAAACTGTTTTTT CASSFSRGRREKLFF
- TRBJ2-3 TRBV20-1 TRBD2 TGCAGTGCTAGTCAGCGGGAGGGCACAGATACGCAGTATTTT CSASQREGTDTQYF
- TRBJ2-3 TRBV15 TRBD1 TGTGCCACCAGCAGGGACAGGGGGCCAGATACGCAGTATTTT CATSRDRGPDTQYF
once TRBJ2-7 TRBV25-1 - TGTGCCAGCATCTCACAGGGAGCCTACGAGCAGTACTTC CASISQGAYEQYF
- TRBJ1-4 TRBV28 - TGTGCCAGCAGTTTAAGGGGGGGCCCCAGGGAGGAAAAACTGTTTTTT CASSLRGGPREEKLFF
- TRBJ1-2 TRBV30 - TGTGCCTGGAGGGCGGACAGTAACTATGGCTACACCTTC CAWRADSNYGYTF
- TRBJ1-2 TRBV10-3 - TGTGCCATCAGTGAGTCGGAGGCCAGGTCGAGGGGCTACACCTTC CAISESEARSRGYTF
- TRBJ2-5 TRBV2 - TGTGCCAGCAGCCGCGGGCGGGGCACCCAAAGAGCGAAGACCCAGTACTTC CASSRGRGTQRAKTQYF
- TRBJ1-1 TRBV23-1 TRBD1 TGCGCCAGCAGTCATCCTCCCCCGACAGGGGGCGTTTTCGCTTTCTTT CASSHPPPTGGVFAFF
- TRBJ1-2 TRBV5-6 TRBD1 TGTGCCAGCAGCTACGCCGGGACAGGCGACTATGGCTACACCTTC CASSYAGTGDYGYTF
few TRBJ2-3 TRBV27 - TGTGCCAGCAGTTTACGGCAGGTCACAGATACGCAGTATTTT CASSLRQVTDTQYF
- TRBJ2-1 TRBV28 - TGTGCCAGCAGTTCCGGAGGGGCGAGATCCTACAATGAGCAGTTCTTC CASSSGGARSYNEQFF
once TRBJ1-2 TRBV19 - TGTGCCAGTAGTATTTCGGGTAGCTATGGCTACACCTTC CASSISGSYGYTF
once TRBJ1-1 TRBV6-2/TRBV6-3 - TGTGCCAGCAGTTACAATCGGGGGAACATGAACACTGAAGCTTTCTTT CASSYNRGNMNTEAFF
- TRBJ2-7 TRBV5-4 - TGTGCCAGCAGCTTGTTCGGTGACTACGAGCAGTACTTC CASSLFGDYEQYF
- TRBJ1-1 TRBV19 TRBD1 TGTGCCAGTAGCTACGGGACAGTTGAAGCTTTCTTT CASSYGTVEAFF
- TRBJ2-5 TRBV30 - TGTGCCTGGAGTGTAGGAGCACAAGAGACCCAGTACTTC CAWSVGAQETQYF
- TRBJ2-7 TRBV5-1 TRBD1 TGCGCCAGCAGCCGGGGGCCTCCGGGACAGGAAATCTCCTACGAGCAGTACTTC CASSRGPPGQEISYEQYF
- TRBJ2-3 TRBV3-1/TRBV3-2 TRBD2 TGTGCCAGCAGCCTTCGACCCCTAGCGGGAGTTGGGGCAGATACGCAGTATTTT CASSLRPLAGVGADTQYF
- TRBJ1-4 TRBV19 TRBD1 TGTGCCAGTAGTATAGGACAGGGGGAAAAACTGTTTTTT CASSIGQGEKLFF
- TRBJ1-6 TRBV7-8 - TGTGCCAGCAGCTTAGTCTGGCGGAGCTCCTATAATTCACCCCTCCACTTT CASSLVWRSSYNSPLHF
- TRBJ1-2 TRBV18 - TGTGCCAGCTCACCGGCGGACAGCTCTAACTATGGCTACACCTTC CASSPADSSNYGYTF
- TRBJ1-2 TRBV9 TRBD1 TGTGCCAGCAGCATACGGGACAGGGGGCGCGCCGGCTACACCTTC CASSIRDRGRAGYTF
few TRBJ2-6 TRBV29-1 - TGCAGCGTTGAAGCAGATGGGGCCAACGTCCTGACTTTC CSVEADGANVLTF
- TRBJ1-1 TRBV5-8 - TGTGCCAGCAGCCGGTCTACAGGGTTGAAGGCTGAAGCTTTCTTT CASSRSTGLKAEAFF
once TRBJ1-1 TRBV19 - TGTGCCAGTAGTAAACCGACAGTGGCGAACACTGAAGCTTTCTTT CASSKPTVANTEAFF
- TRBJ1-2 TRBV5-1 TRBD1 TGCGCCAGCAGCCCCGGACAGGTATTCGCCGGCTACACCTTC CASSPGQVFAGYTF